Listed below are T cell receptor beta chains from one sample, sequenced in a study of T cell changes during pregnancy in multiple sclerosis. Repertoires were generated with immunoSEQ multiplex PCR, while TCRdb's copy carries only in-frame clones and drops some. The sample has about 47,000 clones, roughly nine tenths seen once. The sequencing used CD8+ T cells from peripheral blood mononuclear cells, collected in the second trimester of pregnancy. The receptors here all came from a female donor with multiple sclerosis, enrolled in a pregnancy study. CDR3s include the opening cysteine and the closing phenylalanine or tryptophan. A D gene is named only where the DNA matches it firmly. Only part of the rows carry a size: once, few, many, or a class if the clone is expanded.

v_call,d_call,clone_size,j_call,cdr3_aa,cdr3_nt
TRBV6-1,TRBD1,NA,TRBJ2-1,CASSPGTEYNEQFF,TGTGCCAGCAGTCCCGGGACAGAGTACAATGAGCAGTTCTTC
TRBV19,NA,NA,TRBJ1-5,CASSIDRTTNQPQHF,TGTGCCAGTAGTATAGATAGGACAACTAATCAGCCCCAGCATTTT
TRBV9,NA,NA,TRBJ2-7,CASSVDGIEQYF,TGTGCCAGCAGCGTAGACGGTATCGAGCAGTACTTC
TRBV12-5,TRBD1,once,TRBJ2-3,CASGLGQGRTDTQYF,TGTGCTAGTGGTCTGGGACAGGGAAGGACAGATACGCAGTATTTT
TRBV6-5,NA,NA,TRBJ1-1,CASSFTGREAFF,TGTGCCAGCAGTTTCACAGGTCGTGAAGCTTTCTTT
TRBV7-9,NA,NA,TRBJ2-1,CASEAASSYNEQFF,TGTGCCAGCGAGGCAGCCAGCTCCTACAATGAGCAGTTCTTC
TRBV6-6,NA,few,TRBJ2-7,CASRDNEQYF,TGTGCCAGCAGGGACAACGAGCAGTACTTC
TRBV6-4,NA,once,TRBJ1-1,CASRGMNTEAFF,TGTGCCAGCAGGGGCATGAACACTGAAGCTTTCTTT
TRBV4-1,NA,NA,TRBJ1-1,CASSQDQGWTEAFF,TGCGCCAGCAGCCAAGATCAGGGGTGGACTGAAGCTTTCTTT
TRBV19,NA,few,TRBJ2-2,CASSSVPTGELFF,TGTGCCAGTAGTTCCGTCCCCACCGGGGAGCTGTTTTTT
TRBV6-6,NA,NA,TRBJ1-1,CASSYSTDLEAFF,TGTGCCAGCAGTTACTCGACAGACCTTGAAGCTTTCTTT
TRBV29-1,TRBD1,NA,TRBJ2-7,CSVCETGVYEQYF,TGCAGCGTGTGCGAGACAGGGGTCTACGAGCAGTACTTC
TRBV7-3,NA,once,TRBJ1-2,CASSLFAGSGYTF,TGTGCCAGCAGCTTATTCGCAGGGTCCGGCTACACCTTC
TRBV27,NA,NA,TRBJ2-7,CASSFGRYYEQYF,TGTGCCAGCAGTTTTGGCAGGTACTACGAGCAGTACTTC
TRBV6-4,NA,NA,TRBJ2-1,CASSDSSGSYNEQFF,TGTGCCAGCAGTGACTCTAGCGGCTCCTACAATGAGCAGTTCTTC
TRBV11-2,NA,NA,TRBJ2-1,CASSLGVRAYYNEQFF,TGTGCCAGCAGCTTAGGGGTCAGGGCTTACTACAATGAGCAGTTCTTC
TRBV7-6,NA,NA,TRBJ2-2,CASSSQPTSPTNTGELFF,TGTGCCAGCAGCTCACAGCCCACAAGCCCAACGAACACCGGGGAGCTGTTTTTT
TRBV4-1,TRBD2,NA,TRBJ2-1,CASSQGESGGFHNEQFF,TGCGCCAGCAGCCAAGGAGAGAGCGGGGGGTTCCACAATGAGCAGTTCTTC
TRBV7-7,NA,NA,TRBJ2-5,CASSQPGKETQYF,TGTGCTAGCAGCCAACCAGGGAAAGAGACCCAGTACTTC
TRBV13,TRBD2,NA,TRBJ2-7,CASSTGLAGSRSYEQYF,TGTGCCAGCAGCACGGGACTAGCGGGGTCTCGCTCCTACGAGCAGTACTTC
TRBV6-5,NA,NA,TRBJ2-3,CASSYSTLADTQYF,TGTGCCAGCAGTTACTCGACACTTGCAGATACGCAGTATTTT
TRBV27,NA,once,TRBJ2-7,CASSLSADPGEQYF,TGTGCCAGCAGTTTATCTGCCGATCCGGGGGAGCAGTACTTC
TRBV6-6,NA,NA,TRBJ2-3,CASSYQGSTVLGDF,TGTGCCAGCAGTTACCAGGGGTCGACAGTTCTGGGGGATTTT
TRBV4-1,NA,NA,TRBJ2-7,CASSQPTGSSYEQYF,TGCGCCAGCAGCCAGCCGACGGGGAGCTCCTACGAGCAGTACTTC
TRBV27,TRBD1,NA,TRBJ1-6,CASTTRTGGSPLHF,TGTGCCAGCACGACACGGACAGGGGGTTCACCCCTCCACTTT
TRBV5-6,NA,NA,TRBJ2-5,CASSLPQETQYF,TGTGCCAGCAGCCTACCCCAAGAGACCCAGTACTTC
TRBV7-8,NA,NA,TRBJ2-3,CASSPYTALSTDTQYF,TGTGCCAGCAGCCCGTACACCGCCCTGAGCACAGATACGCAGTATTTT
TRBV7-6,NA,NA,TRBJ1-5,CASSDTGSNQPQHF,TGTGCCAGCAGTGATACAGGGTCCAATCAGCCCCAGCATTTT
TRBV6-5,TRBD1,NA,TRBJ1-1,CASKTGQANTEAFF,TGTGCCAGCAAAACCGGACAGGCGAACACTGAAGCTTTCTTT
TRBV6-5,NA,once,TRBJ1-5,CASRPPGLPNQPQHF,TGTGCCAGCAGACCCCCGGGGTTGCCAAATCAGCCCCAGCATTTT
TRBV27,TRBD2,NA,TRBJ2-3,CASRPVGLAGGGLSPYSQYF,TGTGCCAGCAGACCAGTGGGACTAGCGGGAGGGGGATTGAGTCCCTATTCGCAGTATTTT
TRBV5-1,NA,NA,TRBJ2-7,CASSIVPGEQYF,TGCGCCAGCAGCATTGTACCGGGCGAGCAGTACTTC
TRBV5-5,TRBD1,NA,TRBJ1-1,CASSLAGQGYTEAFF,TGTGCCAGCAGCTTGGCTGGACAGGGTTACACTGAAGCTTTCTTT
TRBV30,NA,NA,TRBJ2-7,CASTGRDPYEQYF,TGTGCCTCGACAGGGCGGGATCCCTACGAGCAGTACTTC
TRBV25-1,TRBD1,NA,TRBJ2-5,CASSVPGAGGETQYF,TGTGCCAGCAGTGTCCCAGGGGCAGGGGGAGAGACCCAGTACTTC